One and the same sample provided the 22 T cell receptor beta chains below, sequenced in a study of T cell responses to AZD1222 COVID-19 vaccine (dated by TCRdb to the early 2020s). The time point label for this specimen denotes: baseline before first vaccination. Libraries were prepared through the immunoSEQ multiplex PCR assay. Sourced from immuneACCESS, this table was stored by TCRdb with only in-frame sequences that have V and J called. A share of the clones is absent; for the studies checked, an unresolved V gene accounts for under half, and the remainder has no known explanation. The sample table lists about 150,000 clones, 75% to 90% of them with a count of one. The top ten clonotypes cover over 3.5% of the sample. This specimen was peripheral blood, taken on day 0 of AZD1222 vaccination. Receptor source: an adult in good health.

This clone appeared a single time. This chain links TRBV5-1 with TRBJ2-2, with 9 bases matching TRBD1. This CDR3 contains 16 residues. The germline V gene encodes CDR1 SGHRS and CDR2 YFSETQ. The V segment lost 4 bases and the J segment 3 bases; nucleotides outside the gene matches: 7. The CDR3 nucleotides read TGCGCCAGCAGCCGTGAGGGACAGGGCCACACCGGGGAGCTGTTTTTT. This encodes CASSREGQGHTGELFF.

The sample holds a few counts of this clone. This sequence joins TRBV5-1 and TRBJ1-1; D uncertain. The germline V gene has CDR1 SGHRS and CDR2 YFSETQ. V shed 4 bases and J shed 1 base, with 14 bases lying between them. The CDR3 has 15 residues. Here the CDR3 DNA reads TGCGCCAGCAGCCCGCCCCTGGGAGGGAACACTGAAGCTTTCTTT. This translates into CASSPPLGGNTEAFF.

The gene calls are TRBV6-1 and TRBJ2-3; 8 positions agree with TRBD2. CDR3 length: 15 residues. Germline CDR1 reads MNHNS; CDR2 reads SASEGT. The junction had 4 bases not matched to a gene; V was cut back by 3 bases and J by 2 bases. CDR3 bases: TGTGCCAGCAGTGAGGGGCGGGGGGACACAGATACGCAGTATTTT. It codes for CASSEGRGDTDTQYF.

V is TRBV7-9 and J is TRBJ1-3; no clear D gene. Germline CDR1 and CDR2: SEHNR and FQNEAQ (reference sequence). The V and J ends lost 2 bases and 2 bases respectively, with 7 bases between them. The CDR3 length is 14 residues. The CDR3 is CASSLRGTGNTIYF. CDR3 nucleotide sequence: TGTGCCAGCAGCTTAAGAGGAACTGGAAACACCATATATTTT.

V is TRBV7-9 and J is TRBJ1-4; D unclear. The CDR3 length is 13 residues. V dropped 8 bases and J dropped 0 bases, with 7 bases sitting between them. CDR1 SEHNR and CDR2 FQNEAQ come from the germline V gene (reference sequence). For the CDR3, the DNA is TGTGCCAGCGGTGTTTCAACTAATGAAAAACTGTTTTTT. Residues: CASGVSTNEKLFF.

The chain recombines TRBV5-4 with TRBJ2-7, with 9 bases identical to TRBD1. V shed 4 bases and J 4 bases; nucleotides not matched to a gene: 12. Germline V CDR1 and CDR2: SGHNT, YYREEE (reference sequence). The CDR3 extends over 16 amino acids. Here the CDR3 reads CASSQSPGQGTYEQYF. The CDR3 region has the DNA TGTGCCAGCAGCCAATCACCGGGACAGGGAACGTACGAGCAGTACTTC. Combining the CDR3 with reference TRBV5-4 and TRBJ2-7 gives the whole variable domain ETGVTQSPTHLIKTRGQQVTLRCSSQSGHNTVSWYQQALGQGPQFIFQYYREEENGRGNFPPRFSGLQFPNYSSELNVNALELDDSALYLCASSQSPGQGTYEQYFGPGTRLTVT.

The rearrangement uses TRBV7-2 and TRBJ1-1; TRBD1 matches 7 bases. The CDR3 length is 14 residues. Germline V gene data show CDR1 as SGHTA and CDR2 as FQGNSA. V lost 5 bases, J lost 6 bases, and 9 bases stayed unmatched. CDR3 nucleotides: TGTGCCAGCAGCCGCGACAGGGCTAGAGCTGAAGCTTTCTTT. Its protein product is CASSRDRARAEAFF.

This chain uses TRBV20-1 with TRBJ1-1; D not resolved. The CDR3 loop spans 12 amino acids. Germline V gives CDR1 DFQATT, CDR2 SNEGSKA (reference sequence). Trimming pared 3 bases from V and 3 bases from J, leaving 8 bases between. The CDR3 sequence is CSASTVDTEAFF. The CDR3 DNA reads TGCAGTGCTAGTACCGTGGACACTGAAGCTTTCTTT.

The rearrangement uses TRBV12-3 or TRBV12-4 and TRBJ2-2; no clear D. Trimming pared 6 bases from V and 4 bases from J, leaving 9 bases between. The CDR3 has 13 residues. The CDR3 here is CASSFRRTGELFF. CDR3 coding DNA: TGTGCCAGCAGCTTCCGGCGCACCGGGGAGCTGTTTTTT.

The chain employs TRBV7-3 and TRBJ2-6; unclear D gene. In germline, CDR1 is SGHTA, CDR2 FQGTGA. The length of the CDR3 is 15 residues. V lost 3 bases and J 0 bases, leaving 6 bases between the germline ends. This chain's CDR3 is CASSFYSSGANVLTF. As DNA, the CDR3 is TGTGCCAGCAGCTTCTACAGCTCTGGGGCCAACGTCCTGACTTTC. The variable domain in full, with the rest retrieved from reference TRBV7-3 and TRBJ2-6, is GAGVSQTPSNKVTEKGKYVELRCDPISGHTALYWYRQSLGQGPEFLIYFQGTGAADDSGLPNDRFFAVRPEGSVSTLKIQRTERGDSAVYLCASSFYSSGANVLTFGAGSRLTVL.

The V gene is TRBV19, the J gene TRBJ1-2; no firm D call. CDR1 LNHDA and CDR2 SQIVND come from the germline V gene (reference sequence). This CDR3 has 14 residues. Trimming stripped 7 bases from V and 0 bases from J, with 12 bases between. The CDR3 here is CASIRTEANYGYTF. The CDR3 DNA sequence: TGTGCCAGTATCCGGACGGAAGCTAACTATGGCTACACCTTC.

This clone is a singleton in its sample. V usage is TRBV19 and J usage is TRBJ1-4, with a weak D call TRBD1 (5 bases). CDR1 LNHDA and CDR2 SQIVND come from the germline V gene (reference sequence). V lost 3 bases and J 4 bases, leaving 12 bases between the germline ends. CDR3 length: 15 amino acids. CDR3 in amino acids: CASSIGGALNEKLFF. For the CDR3, the DNA is TGTGCCAGTAGTATCGGAGGGGCCCTTAATGAAAAACTGTTTTTT.

The rearrangement links TRBV18 to TRBJ1-6; D remains ambiguous. CDR3 size: 18 residues. Germline V gene lookup returns CDR1 KGHSH and CDR2 LQKENI. Trimming took 1 base from V and 5 from J, leaving 18 bases between them. The CDR3 protein is CASSPRLSVGGDNSPLHF. CDR3 in DNA: TGTGCCAGCTCACCACGTCTTTCAGTGGGAGGAGATAATTCACCCCTCCACTTT.

This chain links TRBV18 with TRBJ2-3, with D unclear. Deletions cut 9 bases from V and 2 bases from J, with 3 bases between. CDR1 KGHSH and CDR2 LQKENI come from the germline V gene. The CDR3 loop spans 10 amino acids. The CDR3 DNA is TGTGCCAGTTCCACAGATACGCAGTATTTT. It specifies CASSTDTQYF.

The chain joins TRBV10-3 to TRBJ2-1, with a weak D call TRBD2 (5 bases). The CDR3 contains 14 residues. V gave up 3 bases and J gave up 9 bases, with 15 bases separating them. Germline V CDR1 and CDR2: ENHRY, SYGVKD. CDR3 DNA: TGTGCCATCAGTGACCTCACTAGGCCGGGTGAGCAGTTCTTC. Translated, it gives CAISDLTRPGEQFF.

In its sample, this clone was seen many times. The V and J genes are TRBV19 and TRBJ2-7; a possible D gene is TRBD1 (5 bases). This CDR3 has 14 residues. From germline, CDR1 is LNHDA and CDR2 SQIVND (reference sequence). V lost 4 bases and J 0 bases, leaving 10 bases between the germline ends. This CDR3 is CASSKQVTSYEQYF. The CDR3 DNA follows: TGTGCCAGTAGTAAACAGGTAACCTCCTACGAGCAGTACTTC.

The V call is TRBV11-2, the J call TRBJ2-1; TRBD1 matches at 9 bases. Germline V gene sequence: CDR1 SGHAT, CDR2 FQNNGV. CDR3 length: 15 amino acids. V gave up 3 bases and J gave up 5 bases; unmatched junction bases: 5. Here the CDR3 reads CASSLGQGLNNEQFF. As DNA, the CDR3 is TGTGCCAGCAGCTTGGGACAGGGTTTAAACAATGAGCAGTTCTTC. The complete variable domain, with remaining parts taken from reference TRBV11-2 and TRBJ2-1, reads EAGVAQSPRYKIIEKRQSVAFWCNPISGHATLYWYQQILGQGPKLLIQFQNNGVVDDSQLPKDRFSAERLKGVDSTLKIQPAKLEDSAVYLCASSLGQGLNNEQFFGPGTRLTVL.

The chain is built from TRBV19 and TRBJ1-2, with D maybe TRBD1 (5 bases). The CDR3 runs to 13 residues. V lost 1 base and J 2 bases, leaving 5 bases between the germline ends. Per germline, CDR1 LNHDA and CDR2 SQIVND (reference sequence). This CDR3 is CASSIGTNYGYTF. CDR3 bases: TGTGCCAGTAGTATAGGGACAAACTATGGCTACACCTTC.

This clone was observed once. At one boundary the junction diverges from the germline segment, which might be a read error. V gene TRBV7-8 combines with J gene TRBJ1-2, with a weak D call TRBD1 (6 bases). CDR3 length: 15 amino acids. Germline CDR1 SGHVS, CDR2 FQNEAQ. This chain's CDR3 is CASTLQGWGSYGYTF. DNA of the CDR3: TGTGCCAGCACCTTACAGGGTTGGGGAAGCTATGGCTACACCTTC.

The chain carries TRBV4-1 and TRBJ2-2, with 8 bases identical to TRBD1. This CDR3 spans 16 amino acids. Germline V gives CDR1 MGHRA, CDR2 YSYEKL. With V trimmed by 4 bases and J by 4 bases, 8 bases remained unmatched. The CDR3 sequence is CASSPQGQAGTGELFF. In nucleotides, the CDR3 is TGCGCCAGCAGCCCCCAGGGACAGGCGGGCACCGGGGAGCTGTTTTTT.

The chain carries TRBV4-1 and TRBJ1-2; D unresolved. The CDR3 runs to 13 residues. Germline assignment: CDR1 MGHRA and CDR2 YSYEKL. V lost 0 bases, J lost 4 bases, and 6 bases lay in between. CDR3: CASSQDGFYGYTF. The CDR3 DNA follows: TGCGCCAGCAGCCAAGATGGGTTCTATGGCTACACCTTC.

CDR3 sequence: CASSQVFPGESTETQYF. CDR3 in DNA: TGTGCCAGCAGCCAAGTCTTCCCTGGCGAATCCACGGAGACCCAGTACTTC. The chain combines TRBV3-1 (or the pseudogene TRBV3-2) with TRBJ2-5; D call uncertain. The CDR3 has 17 amino acids. Trimming cost V 1 base and J 5 bases, with 20 bases left between them. Looked up from germline, CDR1 is LGHDT and CDR2 is YNNKEL (reference sequence).